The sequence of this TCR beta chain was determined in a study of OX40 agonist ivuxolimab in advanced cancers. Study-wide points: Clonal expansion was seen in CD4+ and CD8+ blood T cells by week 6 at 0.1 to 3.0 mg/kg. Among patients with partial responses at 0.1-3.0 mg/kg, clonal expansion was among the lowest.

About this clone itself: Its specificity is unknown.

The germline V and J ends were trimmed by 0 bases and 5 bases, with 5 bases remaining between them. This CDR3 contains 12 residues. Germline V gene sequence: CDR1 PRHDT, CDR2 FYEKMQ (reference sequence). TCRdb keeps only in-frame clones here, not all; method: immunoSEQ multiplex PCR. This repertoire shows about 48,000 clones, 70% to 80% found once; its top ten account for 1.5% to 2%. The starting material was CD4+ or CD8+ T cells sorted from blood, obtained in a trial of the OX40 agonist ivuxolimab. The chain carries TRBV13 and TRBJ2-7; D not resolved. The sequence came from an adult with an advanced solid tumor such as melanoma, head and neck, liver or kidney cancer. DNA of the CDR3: TGTGCCAGCAGCTTAGGACGGGACGAGCAGTACTTC. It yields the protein CASSLGRDEQYF.